Each of the 32 T cell receptor beta chains below was sequenced from the same sample in a study of cytomegalovirus exposure and HLA in healthy donors. PCR was performed using 60 Vbeta and 13 Jbeta primers. The data were produced by immunoSEQ multiplex PCR, yet TCRdb's version contains in-frame clones alone and is incomplete. The table lists over 70,000 clones, roughly 64% of them singletons, with about 7.4% in the top ten. The sequencing input was PBMCs. The receptor set was obtained from a man aged 35 to 55 in good health and CMV-seropositive.

This clone was seen just once. The V and J genes are TRBV5-1 and TRBJ2-1; D is unclear. CDR3 length: 11 amino acids. V was pared by 3 bases and J by 10 bases, with 8 bases between. Per germline, CDR1 SGHRS and CDR2 YFSETQ. As DNA, the CDR3 is TGCGCCAGCAGCTCTGAAAGCGAGCAGTTCTTC. Translation: CASSSESEQFF. Complete variable domain (other parts from reference TRBV5-1 and TRBJ2-1): KAGVTQTPRYLIKTRGQQVTLSCSPISGHRSVSWYQQTPGQGLQFLFEYFSETQRNKGNFPGRFSGRQFSNSRSEMNVSTLELGDSALYLCASSSESEQFFGPGTRLTVL.

V gene TRBV7-2 combines with J gene TRBJ2-1; 7 bases match TRBD1. CDR3 length: 15 residues. Germline trimming cut 1 base from V and 3 bases from J; bases unmatched to any gene: 3. Germline V lookup: CDR1 SGHTA, CDR2 FQGNSA. The CDR3 DNA reads TGTGCCAGCAGCTTAGACGGACAGGACTACAATGAGCAGTTCTTC. It encodes CASSLDGQDYNEQFF.

This chain uses TRBV7-8 with TRBJ1-2; tentative D call: TRBD1 (5 bases). V was shortened by 6 bases and J by 7 bases, with 18 bases between the two germline ends. The germline CDR1 and CDR2 sequences are SGHVS and FQNEAQ. The CDR3 sequence is 14 residues long. The CDR3 is CASSLYQGMSGYTF. The CDR3 DNA reads as TGTGCCAGCAGTCTCTACCAGGGAATGTCTGGCTACACCTTC.

The chain uses TRBV5-4 and TRBJ2-5, with 12 bases fitting TRBD2. The germline CDR1 and CDR2 sequences are SGHNT and YYREEE (reference sequence). CDR3 length: 17 residues. V trimming: 2 bases; J trimming: 5 bases; junction bases outside the gene matches: 10. The CDR3 DNA follows: TGTGCCAGCAGCTTTAGGGCTAGCGGGAGGGCCGGGGAGACCCAGTACTTC. Translating it yields CASSFRASGRAGETQYF.

The rearrangement joins TRBV7-9 to TRBJ2-1, with 11 bases matching TRBD1. V shed 5 bases and J 7 bases; nucleotides not matched to a gene: 7. CDR1 and CDR2 from the germline V gene are SEHNR and FQNEAQ (reference sequence). This CDR3 region has 15 residues. The CDR3 region is CASSPSGTGGNEQFF. Here the CDR3 DNA reads TGTGCCAGCAGCCCTTCGGGGACAGGGGGTAATGAGCAGTTCTTC.

This clone came up once. V and J are TRBV5-4 and TRBJ2-1; a possible D gene is TRBD2 (5 bases). Per the germline V gene, CDR1 is SGHNT and CDR2 is YYREEE (reference sequence). This CDR3 contains 17 residues. The V gene lost 5 bases and the J gene lost 0 bases, with 18 bases spanning the gap. The CDR3 region is CASSSAGRLSSYNEQFF. For the CDR3, the DNA is TGTGCCAGCAGTTCCGCGGGTAGGTTAAGCTCCTACAATGAGCAGTTCTTC.

This chain connects TRBV30 to TRBJ2-7; possible D gene TRBD1, 6 bases. Between the trimmed V and J ends, which lost 4 bases and 3 bases, there was a span of 10 bases. The germline gives CDR1 GTSNPN, CDR2 SVGIG (reference sequence). The CDR3 extends over 12 amino acids. The CDR3 here is CAWMDSGYEQYF. DNA for the CDR3: TGTGCCTGGATGGACAGCGGCTACGAGCAGTACTTC.

This clone was counted a few times. The chain is built from TRBV6-1 and TRBJ2-1; D may be TRBD1 (5 bases). The CDR3 spans 15 residues. Trimming took 2 bases from V and 4 from J, leaving 12 bases between them. Looked up from germline, CDR1 is MNHNS and CDR2 is SASEGT. The CDR3 protein is CASSEFLGLYNEQFF. The DNA of the CDR3 is TGTGCCAGCAGTGAATTTCTGGGGCTGTACAATGAGCAGTTCTTC.

The chain combines TRBV12-5 with TRBJ1-3; no firm D call. Germline V gene sequence: CDR1 LGHNT, CDR2 FRNRAP. This CDR3 spans 14 amino acids. Trimming cost V 0 bases and J 5 bases, with 8 bases left between them. The CDR3, as DNA: TGTGCTAGTGGTTTGGTCCCAGATAGAAACACCATATATTTT. This translates into CASGLVPDRNTIYF.

V is TRBV2 and J is TRBJ1-1; 8 nucleotides match TRBD1. Germline V gene data show CDR1 as SNHLY and CDR2 as FYNNEI. V gave up 6 bases and J gave up 4 bases; unmatched junction bases: 4. The CDR3 totals 13 residues. This CDR3 is CASRFTGGTEAFF. Here the CDR3 DNA reads TGTGCCAGCAGGTTTACAGGGGGCACTGAAGCTTTCTTT.

The chain joins TRBV2 to TRBJ2-1; tentatively, D is TRBD2 (5 bases). The ends were cut back, 4 bases at V and 9 bases at J, with 13 bases in the middle. The germline V gene encodes CDR1 SNHLY and CDR2 FYNNEI. The CDR3 is 13 residues long. The DNA for the CDR3 is TGTGCCAGCAGTGGTCCTAGTCGGGGTGAGCAGTTCTTC. Translated: CASSGPSRGEQFF.

The rearrangement uses TRBV28 and TRBJ2-1; 7 bases line up with TRBD2. The junction had 7 bases not matched to a gene; V was cut back by 7 bases and J by 4 bases. Germline V gives CDR1 MDHEN, CDR2 SYDVKM. The CDR3 covers 14 residues. CDR3 nucleotides: TGTGCCAGCACCCCGGGGGGTTCATACAATGAGCAGTTCTTC. This translates into CASTPGGSYNEQFF. The full variable domain, with the rest looked up from reference TRBV28 and TRBJ2-1, is DVKVTQSSRYLVKRTGEKVFLECVQDMDHENMFWYRQDPGLGLRLIYFSYDVKMKEKGDIPEGYSVSREKKERFSLILESASTNQTSMYLCASTPGGSYNEQFFGPGTRLTVL.

This clone was seen a handful of times. This chain links TRBV6-6 with TRBJ1-1; no clear D gene. The germline CDR1 and CDR2 sequences are MNHNY and SVGAGI (reference sequence). V was trimmed by 5 bases and J by 4 bases, leaving 17 bases between them. The CDR3 sequence is 15 residues long. The DNA of the CDR3 is TGTGCCAGCAGTCTCGCCCAGGACCGGGGCACTGAAGCTTTCTTT. Protein product: CASSLAQDRGTEAFF.

CDR3 nucleotide sequence: TGTGCCAGCAGCTCGGGAGTAAACAATGAGCAGTTCTTC. Its translation: CASSSGVNNEQFF. The rearrangement links TRBV7-3 to TRBJ2-1; perhaps TRBD2 as D (6 bases). The germline V gene has CDR1 SGHTA and CDR2 FQGTGA. The CDR3 extends over 13 amino acids. Trimming cost V 4 bases and J 5 bases, with 9 bases left between them.

CDR3 sequence reads: CASSGLARETQYF. In DNA, the CDR3 is TGTGCCAGCAGTGGACTAGCCCGGGAGACCCAGTACTTC. The chain joins TRBV28 to TRBJ2-5; TRBD2 matches at 8 bases. This CDR3 is built from 13 residues. Trimming cost V 5 bases and J 5 bases; bases outside gene matches: 4. The germline gives CDR1 MDHEN, CDR2 SYDVKM.

The V and J genes are TRBV7-8 and TRBJ2-7; 10 bases align to TRBD1. In germline, CDR1 is SGHVS, CDR2 FQNEAQ. This CDR3 region has 15 residues. J lost 4 bases, V lost 5 bases, and 8 bases had no gene match. The CDR3 DNA reads as TGTGCCAGCAGCCTAACGACAGGGGGCGCGTACGAGCAGTACTTC. Its protein product is CASSLTTGGAYEQYF. Drawing the rest from reference TRBV7-8 and TRBJ2-7, the complete variable domain is GAGVSQSPRYKVAKRGQDVALRCDPISGHVSLFWYQQALGQGPEFLTYFQNEAQLDKSGLPSDRFFAERPEGSVSTLKIQRTQQEDSAVYLCASSLTTGGAYEQYFGPGTRLTVT.

This clone was counted only a few times. The CDR3 is CSAGVGLRTEAFF. CDR3 sequence (DNA): TGCAGCGCCGGCGTGGGGCTGAGAACTGAAGCTTTCTTT. This chain uses TRBV29-1 with TRBJ1-1; a possible D gene is TRBD1 (5 bases). This CDR3 comprises 13 residues. V was clipped by 7 bases and J by 5 bases, with 17 bases between them. CDR1 SQVTM and CDR2 ANQGSEA come from the germline V gene.

J is TRBJ2-7 and V is TRBV5-1; D remains ambiguous. The germline V gene has CDR1 SGHRS and CDR2 YFSETQ. The CDR3 is 15 amino acids. The ends were cut back, 4 bases at V and 0 bases at J, with 14 bases in the middle. CDR3 loop: CASSPLGRISYEQYF. The CDR3 nucleotides are TGCGCCAGCAGCCCACTGGGCCGCATCTCCTACGAGCAGTACTTC.

V and J are TRBV4-2 and TRBJ1-6; D unresolved. The CDR3 is 14 amino acids. V was clipped by 6 bases and J by 0 bases, with 6 bases between them. The germline V gene has CDR1 LGHNA and CDR2 YNFKEQ. The chain's CDR3 is CASRESSYNSPLHF. The DNA of the CDR3 is TGTGCCAGCAGGGAGAGCTCCTATAATTCACCCCTCCACTTT.

This clone was counted a few times. The gene calls are TRBV4-1 and TRBJ1-1, with D possibly TRBD1 on 5 matching bases. The V end was cut by 4 bases, the J end by 4 bases, with 19 bases between. The CDR3 covers 16 residues. From germline, CDR1 is MGHRA and CDR2 YSYEKL. The CDR3 is CASSRRQLGPGTEAFF. CDR3 coding DNA: TGCGCCAGCAGCCGTCGACAGCTAGGCCCTGGCACTGAAGCTTTCTTT.

The chain combines TRBV29-1 with TRBJ1-1; D is uncertain. In germline, CDR1 is SQVTM, CDR2 ANQGSEA. This CDR3 spans 15 amino acids. The V and J ends lost 4 bases and 0 bases respectively, with 15 bases between them. Here the CDR3 DNA reads TGCAGCGTTGTGAGGAGGGCAGGAGTGAACACTGAAGCTTTCTTT. The encoded protein is CSVVRRAGVNTEAFF.

This clone has more than one count but fewer than ten. The genes are TRBV18 and TRBJ1-1; D remains unclear. V was cut by 2 bases and J by 2 bases, with 15 bases left in between. The CDR3 runs to 16 residues. Germline V gives CDR1 KGHSH, CDR2 LQKENI. CDR3 sequence (DNA): TGTGCCAGCTCACCAAAAGGTCCGGGAACTAACACTGAAGCTTTCTTT. Amino acid sequence: CASSPKGPGTNTEAFF.

In this sample, this clone turned up once. The chain combines TRBV11-2 with TRBJ1-2; 7 bases are shared with TRBD1. CDR1 is SGHAT and CDR2 is FQNNGV in the germline V gene. The CDR3 runs to 16 residues. Trimming removed 4 bases from V and 4 bases from J; junction bases left unmatched: 12. CDR3: CASSSTGTAGGYGYTF. CDR3 DNA: TGTGCCAGCAGCTCAACCGGGACAGCCGGGGGCTATGGCTACACCTTC.

The chain links TRBV2 to TRBJ2-7; 10 nucleotides align to TRBD2. J lost 7 bases, V lost 8 bases, and 11 bases had no gene match. The CDR3 loop spans 14 amino acids. The germline gives CDR1 SNHLY, CDR2 FYNNEI. The CDR3 region is CASPGTSESPEQYF. The DNA of the CDR3 is TGTGCCAGCCCCGGGACTAGCGAGAGTCCAGAGCAGTACTTC.

The chain couples TRBV28 to TRBJ2-7, with D tentatively TRBD1 (6 bases). Germline values: CDR1 MDHEN, CDR2 SYDVKM. Trimming stripped 6 bases from V and 1 base from J, with 16 bases between. The CDR3 consists of 15 residues. In DNA, the CDR3 is TGTGCCAGCAGCCTTACAGGGCTCGGATCCTACGAGCAGTACTTC. Translated, it gives CASSLTGLGSYEQYF.

The chain uses TRBV5-1 and TRBJ1-2, with TRBD1 matching 7 bases. V shed 4 bases and J 0 bases; nucleotides not matched to a gene: 6. The CDR3 covers 15 residues. Germline values: CDR1 SGHRS, CDR2 YFSETQ. The CDR3 here is CASSPGQTSNYGYTF. The CDR3 nucleotides read TGCGCCAGCAGCCCGGGACAGACCTCTAACTATGGCTACACCTTC.

This rearrangement joins TRBV5-4 to TRBJ2-3; TRBD1 agrees at 9 bases. CDR1 and CDR2 (germline): SGHNT, YYREEE (reference sequence). V lost 4 bases to trimming and J lost 6 bases; unmatched junction nucleotides: 9. The CDR3 is made up of 15 amino acids. This chain's CDR3 is CASSPGTGYKDTQYF. CDR3 nucleotide sequence: TGTGCCAGCAGCCCCGGGACAGGGTACAAGGATACGCAGTATTTT. Complete variable domain (other parts from reference TRBV5-4 and TRBJ2-3): ETGVTQSPTHLIKTRGQQVTLRCSSQSGHNTVSWYQQALGQGPQFIFQYYREEENGRGNFPPRFSGLQFPNYSSELNVNALELDDSALYLCASSPGTGYKDTQYFGPGTRLTVL.

CDR3 region: CASSGQTGLNEQFF. Written as DNA, the CDR3 is TGTGCCAGCAGCGGACAGACAGGGTTGAATGAGCAGTTCTTC. This chain joins TRBV5-4 and TRBJ2-1, with 7 positions matching TRBD1. There are 14 residues in the CDR3. Germline-derived CDR1 and CDR2 are SGHNT and YYREEE (reference sequence). V was pared by 4 bases and J by 7 bases, with 8 bases of the junction left unmatched. The variable domain in full, completed from reference TRBV5-4 and TRBJ2-1, reads ETGVTQSPTHLIKTRGQQVTLRCSSQSGHNTVSWYQQALGQGPQFIFQYYREEENGRGNFPPRFSGLQFPNYSSELNVNALELDDSALYLCASSGQTGLNEQFFGPGTRLTVL.

The chain carries TRBV7-3 and TRBJ2-3, with a weak D call TRBD2 (5 bases). Trimming took 4 bases from V and 2 from J, leaving 10 bases between them. Looked up from germline, CDR1 is SGHTA and CDR2 is FQGTGA. The CDR3 totals 14 residues. The chain's CDR3 is CASSSGLNTDTQYF. The CDR3 DNA sequence: TGTGCCAGCAGCTCCGGACTGAACACAGATACGCAGTATTTT.

The chain combines TRBV4-1 with TRBJ1-1, with TRBD1 as a possible D gene (5 bases). In germline, CDR1 is MGHRA, CDR2 YSYEKL. V gave up 1 base and J gave up 11 bases, with 23 bases separating them. The CDR3 extends over 16 amino acids. CDR3 residues: CASSQGSGGAGVRAFF. The CDR3 region has the DNA TGCGCCAGCAGCCAAGGAAGTGGAGGGGCGGGCGTGCGGGCTTTCTTT.

This rearrangement joins TRBV7-8 to TRBJ2-5; D is perhaps TRBD1 (6 bases). CDR1 is SGHVS and CDR2 is FQNEAQ in the germline V gene. V was cut by 5 bases and J by 1 base, with 14 bases left in between. This CDR3 is 15 amino acids long. This chain's CDR3 is CASSPRTAFQETQYF. In DNA, the CDR3 is TGTGCCAGCAGCCCCAGGACAGCCTTCCAAGAGACCCAGTACTTC.

The chain has TRBV27 and TRBJ2-7; D possibly corresponds to TRBD1 (6 bases). Trimming shortened V by 8 bases and J by 0 bases, and 14 bases separated the two germline ends. The germline V gene encodes CDR1 MNHEY and CDR2 SMNVEV (reference sequence). This CDR3 has 14 residues. Here the CDR3 reads CASRQGGPSYEQYF. CDR3 bases: TGTGCCAGCCGACAAGGGGGACCCTCCTACGAGCAGTACTTC.